These 8 T cell receptor beta chains originate from one sample sequenced in a study of blood T cell repertoires in COVID-19. Libraries were prepared by immunoSEQ multiplex PCR; TCRdb keeps only in-frame clonotypes and omits some of them. Among about 69,000 clones listed, 85% to 90% were seen once. Input material: peripheral blood. The receptors were sampled from a woman between 50 and 59 years old with active COVID-19.

For this clone: At one boundary the junction diverges from the germline segment, which might be a read error. The chain employs TRBV7-7 and TRBJ2-3; 13 nucleotides line up with TRBD2. Germline V gives CDR1 SSHAT, CDR2 FNYEAQ (reference sequence). The CDR3 consists of 15 residues. CDR3 loop: CASSPGLAGVDTQYF. CDR3 in DNA: TGTGCTAGCAGCCCAGGACTAGCGGGAGTCGATACGCAGTATTTT.

This clone was seen only a few times. The V call is TRBV9, the J call TRBJ2-5, with D possibly being TRBD2 (6 bases). CDR1 SGDLS and CDR2 YYNGEE come from the germline V gene. The CDR3 loop spans 15 amino acids. V was shortened by 0 bases and J by 3 bases, with 12 bases between the two germline ends. The CDR3 loop is CASSVGGGPKETQYF. The CDR3 nucleotides read TGTGCCAGCAGCGTAGGGGGAGGACCTAAAGAGACCCAGTACTTC.

The V call is TRBV12-3 or TRBV12-4, the J call TRBJ2-3; 9 bases are shared with TRBD2. The CDR3 is 12 amino acids. The J segment lost 14 bases and the V segment lost 5 bases, leaving 8 bases of the junction unmatched. The DNA of the CDR3 is TGTGCCAGCAGTCCTAGCGGGACTCACAGGTATTTT. It codes for CASSPSGTHRYF.

J is TRBJ2-5 and V is TRBV5-1; TRBD2 matches 16 bases. V dropped 4 bases and J dropped 2; count of bases not matched to a gene: 8. The CDR3 consists of 18 residues. Germline V gives CDR1 SGHRS, CDR2 YFSETQ. The CDR3 sequence: CASSKGTGLAGGQETQYF. The CDR3 region has the DNA TGCGCCAGCAGCAAAGGAACGGGACTAGCGGGAGGGCAAGAGACCCAGTACTTC.

The chain combines TRBV9 with TRBJ1-2, with D tentatively TRBD1 (6 bases). The V end lost 0 bases, the J end lost 5 bases, and 17 bases lay between the germline ends. The CDR3 totals 16 residues. CDR1 is SGDLS and CDR2 is YYNGEE in the germline V gene. The CDR3 DNA sequence: TGTGCCAGCAGCGTAGGTATGGGGGCGCCAGGATATGGCTACACCTTC. Translated: CASSVGMGAPGYGYTF. Full variable domain (remainder filled in from reference TRBV9 and TRBJ1-2): DSGVTQTPKHLITATGQRVTLRCSPRSGDLSVYWYQQSLDQGLQFLIQYYNGEERAKGNILERFSAQQFPDLHSELNLSSLELGDSALYFCASSVGMGAPGYGYTFGSGTRLTVV.

The chain is built from TRBV7-3 and TRBJ1-2; 8 bases fit TRBD1. Germline V gene sequence: CDR1 SGHTA, CDR2 FQGTGA. J was trimmed by 4 bases and V by 4 bases; bases with no gene match: 5. The CDR3 sequence is 14 residues long. The CDR3 DNA reads TGTGCCAGCAGCTCGGGACAGGTGGCCTATGGCTACACCTTC. This gives the protein CASSSGQVAYGYTF.

This clone was observed a handful of times. This rearrangement joins TRBV9 to TRBJ2-1; 8 bases line up with TRBD2. V lost 3 bases to trimming and J lost 1 base; unmatched junction nucleotides: 3. The CDR3 covers 15 residues. CDR1 and CDR2 from the germline V gene are SGDLS and YYNGEE. The CDR3 sequence is CASSDTSGSYNEQFF. The CDR3, as DNA: TGTGCCAGCAGCGATACTAGCGGTTCCTACAATGAGCAGTTCTTC.

The DNA of the CDR3 is TGTGCCAGCAGTTCGAGGACAGGGGTGCGGTATGGCTACACCTTC. This encodes CASSSRTGVRYGYTF. The V and J genes are TRBV27 and TRBJ1-2; 9 nucleotides line up with TRBD1. CDR1 and CDR2 from the germline V gene are MNHEY and SMNVEV (reference sequence). V lost 4 bases to trimming and J lost 5 bases; unmatched junction nucleotides: 8. The CDR3 contains 15 residues.